Listed here is a single T cell receptor beta chain. The CDR3 contains 15 residues. Germline CDR1 and CDR2: SEHNR and FQNEAQ (reference sequence). V was clipped by 5 bases and J by 2 bases; unmatched bases: 8. One entry per CDR3 protein, called by TCRdb with MiXCR from the 5' RACE reads. The profile shows about 330,000 distinct CDR3 sequences, roughly 4% of them singletons. The data were obtained in a study of T cells after yellow fever vaccination. The clonotype originates from a man younger than 35 who received the YFV17D yellow fever vaccine. V gene TRBV7-9 combines with J gene TRBJ1-1; 7 nucleotides align to TRBD1. This specimen consisted of PBMCs, obtained 5 days after the yellow fever booster vaccination. The CDR3 nucleotides read TGTGCCAGCAGCCCGGGACAGCGGGTAAACACTGAAGCTTTCTTT. Translated: CASSPGQRVNTEAFF.